Listed below are T cell receptor beta chains from one sample, sequenced in a study of STAT5B mutations in CD4+ large granular lymphocyte leukemia. Profiling relied on immunoSEQ multiplex PCR, and the TCRdb table lists in-frame clones only, not all of them. This sample yields about 38,000 clones, of which around 75% are seen a single time; less than 0.7% belongs to the top ten. The specimen sequenced was CD4+ T cells from blood buffy coats. Receptors were obtained from a human donor in good health. The CDR3 runs from the conserved cysteine through the conserved F or W. A D gene is named only where the DNA matches it firmly. Expanded clones are given a class, and other clones once, few, many or no size at all.

>NA|TRBV7-2|TRBJ2-1|NA
CASSGRDTPNEQFF
TGTGCCAGCAGCGGCCGCGACACACCTAATGAGCAGTTCTTC
>NA|TRBV19|TRBJ2-7|TRBD2
CASSIGTRSYEQYF
TGTGCCAGTTCGATCGGGACTAGATCCTACGAGCAGTACTTC
>NA|TRBV10-3|TRBJ2-3|TRBD2
CASNGGPAGDGTDTQYF
TGTGCCTCCAATGGAGGGCCAGCGGGAGATGGTACAGATACGCAGTATTTT
>NA|TRBV19|TRBJ2-3|TRBD1
CASSIGQGAGDTQYF
TGTGCCAGTAGTATCGGACAGGGGGCTGGAGATACGCAGTATTTT
>once|TRBV25-1|TRBJ2-7|NA
CASSEWGELPHEQYF
TGTGCCAGCAGTGAATGGGGGGAACTCCCCCACGAGCAGTACTTC
>NA|TRBV5-8|TRBJ2-5|TRBD2
CASSSGLAGAQETQYF
TGTGCCAGCAGCTCCGGACTAGCGGGGGCTCAAGAGACCCAGTACTTC
>NA|TRBV7-2|TRBJ2-3|NA
CASSFQVYTDTQYF
TGTGCCAGCAGCTTTCAGGTCTACACAGATACGCAGTATTTT
>NA|TRBV5-1|TRBJ2-7|TRBD1
CASSLGGQFFSYEQYF
TGCGCCAGCAGCTTGGGGGGACAGTTCTTCTCCTACGAGCAGTACTTC
>few|TRBV4-1|TRBJ1-5|NA
CASSQDAHPNQPQHF
TGCGCCAGCAGCCAAGATGCACACCCCAATCAGCCCCAGCATTTT
>NA|TRBV5-1|TRBJ2-5|NA
CASSFQTPNQETQYF
TGCGCCAGCAGCTTTCAAACCCCCAACCAAGAGACCCAGTACTTC
>NA|TRBV6-1|TRBJ2-7|TRBD1
CASTLDRGIYEQYF
TGTGCCAGCACCTTGGACAGGGGCATCTACGAGCAGTACTTC
>NA|TRBV15|TRBJ2-1|TRBD2
CATSRGAGTSGSYNEQFF
TGTGCCACCAGCAGAGGAGCCGGGACTAGCGGCTCCTACAATGAGCAGTTCTTC
>few|TRBV19|TRBJ1-5|TRBD1
CASSEQGAQGNQPQHF
TGTGCCAGTAGTGAGCAGGGGGCGCAGGGCAATCAGCCCCAGCATTTT
>NA|TRBV27|TRBJ1-2|NA
CASSLRQVGGYGYTF
TGTGCCAGCAGTTTGCGACAGGTTGGGGGTTATGGCTACACCTTC
>NA|TRBV5-4|TRBJ1-1|NA
CASSLPGPAEAFF
TGTGCCAGCAGCTTGCCGGGGCCGGCTGAAGCTTTCTTT
>few|TRBV4-3|TRBJ1-2|NA
CASSQDGPNPYGYTF
TGCGCCAGCAGCCAAGATGGGCCCAACCCCTATGGCTACACCTTC
>NA|TRBV6-6|TRBJ1-5|NA
CASSHTGYNQPQHF
TGTGCCAGCAGTCATACAGGTTATAATCAGCCCCAGCATTTT
>NA|TRBV18|TRBJ2-1|TRBD1
CASSRTATGSREQFF
TGTGCCAGCTCACGAACAGCGACAGGGAGTCGTGAGCAGTTCTTC
>NA|TRBV19|TRBJ1-2|NA
CASSIPREKDRPYYGYTF
TGTGCCAGTAGTATCCCCAGGGAAAAGGATCGCCCCTACTATGGCTACACCTTC
>few|TRBV4-1|TRBJ2-1|NA
CASSQHYNEQFF
TGCGCCAGCAGCCAACATTACAATGAGCAGTTCTTC
>once|TRBV10-2|TRBJ2-5|NA
CASSGDKRETQYF
TGCGCCAGCAGTGGGGACAAGCGGGAGACCCAGTACTTC
>NA|TRBV6-6|TRBJ2-7|NA
CASSWTDEQYF
TGTGCCAGCAGTTGGACAGACGAGCAGTACTTC